The 4 T cell receptor beta chains below were found in one sample sequenced in a study of T cell repertoires in cytomegalovirus infection. The antigens for these receptors are not known. MiXCR, applied by TCRdb to the reads, yields one record per CDR3 protein. Seen here are 700,000 to 900,000 distinct CDR3 sequences, just under 30% observed once, and the top ten hold about 12%. The sample consisted of cultured CD8+ T cells from PBMCs, taken from culture after CMV antigen stimulation. Source of these receptors: a human donor in good health (CMV status not recorded). Some clones in this sample may be carry-over from other donors' samples.

The chain links TRBV7-6 to TRBJ2-7; no clear D gene. Trimming stripped 1 base from V and 0 bases from J, with 10 bases between. The germline V gene encodes CDR1 SGHVS and CDR2 FNYEAQ. The CDR3 runs to 15 residues. CDR3 protein: CASSLEWGSSYEQYF. The CDR3 bases are TGTGCCAGCAGCTTAGAGTGGGGAAGCTCCTACGAGCAGTACTTC.

The V and J genes are TRBV19 and TRBJ1-6; 9 bases map to TRBD1. Germline lookup yields CDR1 LNHDA and CDR2 SQIVND (reference sequence). With 5 bases clipped from V and 9 bases from J, the junction kept 8 bases outside the gene matches. The CDR3 is 15 amino acids. CDR3 DNA sequence: TGTGCCAGTAGTCTCTCCGGGACAGGGTTTTCACCCCTCCACTTT. This codes for CASSLSGTGFSPLHF.

This chain connects TRBV7-4 to TRBJ2-3; the D is unclear. The V gene's germline CDR1 is SGHVT and CDR2 SQSDAQ. The CDR3 runs 13 residues. Trimming shortened V by 6 bases and J by 2 bases, and 9 bases separated the two germline ends. The CDR3: CASRIGPTDTQYF. Written as DNA, the CDR3 is TGTGCCAGCAGGATAGGGCCCACAGATACGCAGTATTTT.

This clonotype was picked up a small number of times. The chain is built from TRBV4-3 and TRBJ2-2; D is unresolved. The CDR3 consists of 15 residues. The V and J ends lost 0 bases and 5 bases respectively, with 10 bases between them. Germline loops: CDR1 LGHNA, CDR2 YSLEER. Here the CDR3 reads CASSQEFGRTGELFF. The CDR3 DNA reads as TGCGCCAGCAGCCAAGAATTTGGTAGGACCGGGGAGCTGTTTTTT.